These T cell receptor beta chains were read from a single sample in a study of control samples from healthy donors and cancer patients. Assay used: immunoSEQ multiplex PCR; TCRdb lists only in-frame clones, some missing. The sample lists about 170,000 clones; 90% to 95% were seen once. Sequencing was done on a sample of blood. Source of these receptors: a woman aged 25-40 years in good health. CDR3s include the opening cysteine and the closing phenylalanine or tryptophan.

TRBV21-1	TRBJ2-7	CASSKPSHHEQYF
TRBV15	TRBJ2-1	CATSRVAGSYNEQFF
TRBV15	TRBJ2-1	CATSTSSGGANEQFF
TRBV7-2	TRBJ2-1	CASSPQGAGVYNEQFF
TRBV19	TRBJ2-3	CASSLPFTDTQYF
TRBV7-3	TRBJ2-1	CASSLNTVEQFF
TRBV7-9	TRBJ1-2	CASSLGGEYGYTF
TRBV4-1	TRBJ2-3	CASSQDGTSGAVDTQYF
TRBV2	TRBJ1-6	CATPRQGGNSPLHF
TRBV10-3	TRBJ1-1	CAISETDRVNTEAFF
TRBV10-1	TRBJ2-1	CASSRGGSYNEQFF
TRBV6-1	TRBJ2-5	CASSEDRETQYF
TRBV6-5	TRBJ2-1	CASRRAVSSYNEQFF
TRBV4-2	TRBJ2-4	CASSAGQLLAKNIQYF
TRBV7-8	TRBJ2-7	CASSLQGLAYEQYF
TRBV5-1	TRBJ1-4	CASSLGQEKLFF
TRBV15	TRBJ1-6	CATSRDRASPLHF
TRBV4-1	TRBJ2-1	CASSQERLAGGEQFF
TRBV10-3	TRBJ2-7	CAISDSGGNYEQYF
TRBV11-2	TRBJ2-7	CASSLELTDYEQYF
TRBV7-6	TRBJ1-5	CASSLGGGNQPQHF
TRBV6-1	TRBJ2-7	CASSEVGTGGYEQYF
TRBV30	TRBJ1-5	CAWTPGAIQPQHF
TRBV6-1	TRBJ2-1	CASSEVPVTPYNEQFF
TRBV11-3	TRBJ2-7	CASSLVQGGEQYF
TRBV11-3	TRBJ2-5	CASSPPSLETQYF
TRBV6-5	TRBJ1-2	CASTVGNYGYTF
TRBV10-1	TRBJ1-4	CASSESTDRGSNEKLFF
TRBV20-1	TRBJ1-1	CSARTEGAFF
TRBV19	TRBJ1-2	CASSLRTDLNYGYTF
TRBV7-9	TRBJ1-3	CASSLVRNSGNTIYF
TRBV3-1/TRBV3-2	TRBJ2-1	CASSQGTSGGYNEQFF
TRBV2	TRBJ1-4	CASSEAPGGLEKLFF
TRBV27	TRBJ1-1	CASSRDRGFTEAFF
TRBV12-3/TRBV12-4	TRBJ2-3	CASSLGGDTQYF
TRBV2	TRBJ2-3	CASMNPGTDTQYF
TRBV7-2	TRBJ1-4	CASSNGGGEKLFF
TRBV4-1	TRBJ2-7	CASSQALAGISYEQYF
TRBV7-9	TRBJ1-2	CTSSLPTGGGYTF
TRBV27	TRBJ1-1	CASSWDRNTEAFF
TRBV20-1	TRBJ2-1	CSASKRNSYNEQFF